Below, 2 T cell receptor beta chains from the same sample are listed, as sequenced in a study of T cells in Graves' hyperthyroidism and ophthalmopathy. Amplification targeted TCR beta CDR3 regions from RNA transcripts. Initially, a first-round RT-PCR of the TCR CDR3 employed the HTBI primer set. Via MiXCR, TCRdb re-called the multiplex PCR reads, giving one row per CDR3 protein. Found here are about 320,000 distinct CDR3 sequences, roughly 17% of them singletons; the top ten hold around 33%. The material sequenced was blood. Every receptor here comes from a man aged 30 to 45 with Graves' hyperthyroidism.

This clonotype was picked up many times. This chain uses TRBV14 with TRBJ2-1, with D possibly TRBD2 on 5 matching bases. The CDR3 has 17 amino acids. Germline lookup yields CDR1 SGHDN and CDR2 FVKESK. V dropped 0 bases and J dropped 0 bases, with 12 bases sitting between them. CDR3 nucleotides: TGTGCCAGCAGCCAAGATGCTAGCCCGAGCTCCTACAATGAGCAGTTCTTC. Translation gives CASSQDASPSSYNEQFF.

This clonotype has ten or more counts. This chain joins TRBV27 and TRBJ2-7, with D hard to call. The germline V gene encodes CDR1 MNHEY and CDR2 SMNVEV (reference sequence). The CDR3 loop spans 14 amino acids. Trimming took off 2 bases at V and 0 bases at J, with 8 bases between the two ends. The CDR3 region has the DNA TGTGCCAGCAGTTTAACCAGCCCCTCCTACGAGCAGTACTTC. Residues: CASSLTSPSYEQYF.